This T cell receptor beta chain was obtained from a study of T cells after yellow fever vaccination. This clonotype was seen ten or more times. Its antigen is unidentified. General study points: Only a small proportion of the clonotypes turned up in both the CD4 and the CD8 compartments, likely arising from convergent recombination.

Via MiXCR, TCRdb re-called the 5' RACE reads, giving one row per CDR3 protein. The table has around 330,000 distinct CDR3 sequences, 3% to 4.5% seen once. The CDR3 has 12 residues. V lost 7 bases to trimming and J lost 2 bases, with 9 bases between them. Germline values: CDR1 MNHEY, CDR2 SVGEGT. The sequencing here drew on PBMCs, taken on the day of the yellow fever booster vaccination. The chain uses TRBV6-2 or TRBV6-3 and TRBJ2-7; D not resolved. This sequence originates from a man younger than 30 who received the YFV17D yellow fever vaccine. The CDR3 region has the DNA TGTGCCAGCAAGGCCTACCCCTACGAGCAGTACTTC. This sequence encodes CASKAYPYEQYF.